The 31 T cell receptor beta chains listed next were all sequenced from one sample in a study of spatial heterogeneity in lung cancer. The time point: sample taken at primary tumor resection. TCRs were sequenced from unsorted whole RNA of tumor, nontumor lung or PBMC. TCRdb processed the 5' RACE reads anew with MiXCR; each CDR3 protein has one entry. The sample carries some 44,000 distinct CDR3 sequences, about 13% recorded once. The sample in question was PBMCs, obtained at surgery. These receptors were taken from a male donor with early-stage non-small cell lung cancer.

In this sample, this clonotype turned up many times. The chain combines TRBV18 with TRBJ2-1; TRBD2 matches 12 bases. The length of the CDR3 is 17 residues. CDR1 and CDR2 from the germline V gene are KGHSH and LQKENI. The V gene end was trimmed by 0 bases and the J gene end by 6 bases; junction bases not matched to a gene: 6. The CDR3 sequence is CASSPPSSGRASNEQFF. CDR3 sequence (DNA): TGTGCCAGCTCACCACCGTCTAGCGGGAGGGCCAGCAATGAGCAGTTCTTC.

This clonotype was counted many times. The rearrangement uses TRBV5-1 and TRBJ1-1; TRBD1 is a possible D gene (6 bases). Trimming took off 1 base at V and 5 bases at J, with 15 bases between the two ends. The V gene's germline CDR1 is SGHRS and CDR2 YFSETQ. The CDR3 has 15 amino acids. The CDR3 region has the DNA TGCGCCAGCAGCTTGCGTCAGGCAGGGGAAACTGAAGCTTTCTTT. It encodes CASSLRQAGETEAFF.

This clonotype was counted between two and nine times. V is TRBV6-5 and J is TRBJ1-2; 7 bases map to TRBD1. V was clipped by 5 bases and J by 4 bases; unmatched bases: 10. This CDR3 has 15 amino acids. Germline V CDR1 and CDR2: MNHEY, SVGAGI. The CDR3 sequence is CASSIYTGDSYGYTF. The CDR3 DNA sequence: TGTGCCAGCAGTATTTACACAGGGGACTCCTATGGCTACACCTTC.

The CDR3 coding sequence is TGTGCCAGCAGCTTTGGACAGTACCCCTACGAGCAGTACTTC. It specifies CASSFGQYPYEQYF. This chain joins TRBV7-6 and TRBJ2-7; TRBD1 is a possible D gene (6 bases). The length of the CDR3 is 14 residues. V lost 3 bases and J lost 2, with 11 bases in between. Per germline, CDR1 SGHVS and CDR2 FNYEAQ.

This clonotype was found a few times. The chain is built from TRBV25-1 and TRBJ1-2; 9 positions agree with TRBD1. The V segment lost 0 bases and the J segment 5 bases; nucleotides outside the gene matches: 1. The CDR3 loop spans 14 amino acids. CDR1 is MGHDK and CDR2 is SYGVNS in the germline V gene. CDR3 in DNA: TGTGCCAGCAGTGAATATGGACAGGGGTATGGCTACACCTTC. Translated: CASSEYGQGYGYTF.

This clonotype was recorded many times. The chain recombines TRBV11-2 with TRBJ2-5, with TRBD1 identical over 9 bases. Germline V lookup: CDR1 SGHAT, CDR2 FQNNGV. With V trimmed by 5 bases and J by 2 bases, 9 bases remained unmatched. CDR3 length: 16 residues. CDR3 sequence (DNA): TGTGCCAGCAGCCGGGGTTGGGACAGGGATCAAGAGACCCAGTACTTC. It translates to CASSRGWDRDQETQYF.

This clonotype was seen only a few times. The chain joins TRBV20-1 to TRBJ2-2; possible D gene TRBD2, 6 bases. Germline values: CDR1 DFQATT, CDR2 SNEGSKA (reference sequence). This CDR3 contains 15 residues. The V end lost 2 bases, the J end lost 6 bases, and 16 bases lay between the germline ends. CDR3 loop: CSARILATGPGELFF. The CDR3 DNA sequence: TGCAGTGCTAGAATCCTAGCGACGGGGCCCGGGGAGCTGTTTTTT.

The table lists this clonotype with many counts. This chain connects TRBV7-2 to TRBJ1-6, with unresolved D. This CDR3 has 12 residues. From germline, CDR1 is SGHTA and CDR2 FQGNSA. V was trimmed by 5 bases and J by 8 bases, leaving 7 bases between them. The CDR3 sequence is CASSPPDSPLHF. The DNA for the CDR3 is TGTGCCAGCAGCCCCCCCGATTCACCCCTCCACTTT. Complete variable domain (other parts from reference TRBV7-2 and TRBJ1-6): GAGVSQSPSNKVTEKGKDVELRCDPISGHTALYWYRQSLGQGLEFLIYFQGNSAPDKSGLPSDRFSAERTGGSVSTLTIQRTQQEDSAVYLCASSPPDSPLHFGNGTRLTVT.

With regard to this clonotype: Compared with germline, one end of the junction differs, possibly owing to a read error. The CDR3 is CDSSLDISNQPQHF. CDR3 DNA: TGTGACAGCAGTCTGGACATTAGCAATCAGCCCCAGCATTTT. This chain connects TRBV2 to TRBJ1-5, with D possibly being TRBD1 (5 bases). Germline assignment: CDR1 SNHLY and CDR2 FYNNEI. This CDR3 comprises 14 residues.

This clonotype was seen ten or more times. The chain links TRBV4-3 to TRBJ2-1; D tentatively fits TRBD1 or TRBD2 (6 bases each). The CDR3 is made up of 16 amino acids. The V and J ends lost 1 base and 4 bases respectively, with 14 bases between them. Germline assignment: CDR1 LGHNA and CDR2 YSLEER. The CDR3 DNA reads TGCGCCAGCAGCCAAGGGGGGGCAGGAGCGTACAATGAGCAGTTCTTC. Its protein product is CASSQGGAGAYNEQFF.

This clonotype has more than one count but fewer than ten. The chain couples TRBV5-1 to TRBJ2-7; 9 nucleotides line up with TRBD2. The CDR3 spans 14 residues. Losses at the gene ends were 0 bases for V and 7 bases for J; bases not matched to a gene: 5. Germline V gives CDR1 SGHRS, CDR2 YFSETQ. The CDR3 region has the DNA TGCGCCAGCAGCTTGGCGCTAGCGGGGCGGGAGCAGTACTTC. This translates into CASSLALAGREQYF.

This chain joins TRBV7-3 and TRBJ2-7; D not resolved. Germline V gene sequence: CDR1 SGHTA, CDR2 FQGTGA. This CDR3 has 13 amino acids. The V gene lost 2 bases and the J gene lost 4 bases, with 9 bases spanning the gap. The CDR3 is CASSLGVEYEQYF. CDR3 DNA sequence: TGTGCCAGCAGCTTAGGGGTGGAGTACGAGCAGTACTTC.

Note on this clonotype: A much larger clone differs by one base, so this may be a read error. This sequence joins TRBV19 and TRBJ2-6, with TRBD2 matching 7 bases. There are 16 residues in the CDR3. Unmatched junction bases numbered 6, after V lost 3 bases and J lost 4 bases. Germline V gene data show CDR1 as LNHDA and CDR2 as SQIVND (reference sequence). CDR3 coding DNA: TGTGCCAGTAGTATTTGGCGGGGGAGCGGGGCCAACGTCCTGACTTTC. Translated: CASSIWRGSGANVLTF.

The V and J genes are TRBV5-1 and TRBJ2-2; D remains ambiguous. CDR1 and CDR2 from the germline V gene are SGHRS and YFSETQ. Trimming pared 0 bases from V and 3 bases from J, leaving 9 bases between. CDR3 size: 15 residues. The CDR3 sequence: CASSLGQLDTGELFF. The DNA of the CDR3 is TGCGCCAGCAGCTTGGGACAATTAGACACCGGGGAGCTGTTTTTT.

The chain joins TRBV7-9 to TRBJ1-2; D unclear. The germline CDR1 and CDR2 sequences are SEHNR and FQNEAQ (reference sequence). V dropped 5 bases and J dropped 8 bases, with 15 bases sitting between them. The CDR3 runs to 13 residues. CDR3 region: CASSRGQSGGYTF. The CDR3 region has the DNA TGTGCCAGCAGCAGAGGTCAATCTGGGGGCTACACCTTC.

In its sample, this clonotype was seen many times. The gene calls are TRBV6-5 and TRBJ1-1; TRBD1 is a possible D gene (6 bases). The CDR3 consists of 12 residues. The V end lost 2 bases, the J end lost 7 bases, and 8 bases lay between the germline ends. Germline V gene lookup returns CDR1 MNHEY and CDR2 SVGAGI. As DNA, the CDR3 is TGTGCCAGCAGTTACATAGGGGGTGAAGCTTTCTTT. It is translated as CASSYIGGEAFF.

The CDR3 nucleotides are TGTGCCAGCAGTCGATCCACCATGTGGACGTTGCGACAGCCCCAGCATTTT. The encoded protein is CASSRSTMWTLRQPQHF. The chain combines TRBV2 with TRBJ1-5; D not certain. CDR3 length: 17 amino acids. The ends were cut back, 5 bases at V and 7 bases at J, with 24 bases in the middle. Germline CDR1 and CDR2: SNHLY and FYNNEI.

This sequence joins TRBV3-1 and TRBJ2-5; D is possibly TRBD2 (5 bases). CDR3 length: 15 amino acids. The germline gives CDR1 LGHDT, CDR2 YNNKEL (reference sequence). V was shortened by 2 bases and J by 2 bases, with 12 bases between the two germline ends. CDR3 region: CASSQPGLPQETQYF. CDR3 nucleotides: TGTGCCAGCAGCCAACCTGGACTGCCGCAAGAGACCCAGTACTTC.

This clonotype occurred a few times. The rearrangement uses TRBV5-1 and TRBJ2-2, with 8 bases aligning to TRBD1. This CDR3 contains 15 residues. Per germline, CDR1 SGHRS and CDR2 YFSETQ. V shed 0 bases and J 14 bases; nucleotides not matched to a gene: 12. This chain's CDR3 is CASSLGQGTAGVLFF. DNA of the CDR3: TGCGCCAGCAGCTTGGGACAGGGGACGGCCGGGGTCCTGTTTTTT.

This clonotype was counted a few times. This sequence joins TRBV5-1 and TRBJ2-1, with 9 bases matching TRBD1. The germline V gene encodes CDR1 SGHRS and CDR2 YFSETQ. This CDR3 is 16 amino acids long. J gave up 6 bases and V 4 bases, and 11 bases lay outside the gene matches. CDR3 DNA sequence: TGCGCCAGCAGCCCCCAGGGGACAGGGAGCCTCAATGAGCAGTTCTTC. Its translation: CASSPQGTGSLNEQFF.

This sequence joins TRBV7-2 and TRBJ2-3; 10 positions agree with TRBD2. This CDR3 is built from 16 residues. Germline CDR1 reads SGHTA; CDR2 reads FQGNSA. J lost 5 bases, V lost 5 bases, and 10 bases had no gene match. CDR3 sequence (DNA): TGTGCCAGCAGCGCCAGGACTAGCGGATCTGTAGATACGCAGTATTTT. Translating gives CASSARTSGSVDTQYF.

CDR3 nucleotides: TGCAGTGCTAGAGATCCTTGGGGCGGATCCTACGAGCAGTACTTC. Its translation: CSARDPWGGSYEQYF. The chain is built from TRBV20-1 and TRBJ2-7; a possible D gene is TRBD1 (5 bases). Trimming removed 0 bases at V and 1 base at J, with 13 bases between. This CDR3 comprises 15 residues. CDR1 and CDR2 (germline): DFQATT, SNEGSKA (reference sequence).

This clonotype was seen a handful of times. V gene TRBV3-1 combines with J gene TRBJ2-2; 13 nucleotides align to TRBD2. The CDR3 is 17 amino acids. The germline V gene has CDR1 LGHDT and CDR2 YNNKEL (reference sequence). Trimming took 3 bases from V and 4 from J; bases not matched to a gene: 5. CDR3 in DNA: TGTGCCAGCAGCCAGGAGGGACTAGCGGGACCCACCGGGGAGCTGTTTTTT. Amino acids: CASSQEGLAGPTGELFF.

This clonotype was found a few times. The V and J genes are TRBV7-2 and TRBJ2-1; 12 bases are a match to TRBD2. J lost 9 bases, V lost 5 bases, and 17 bases had no gene match. The CDR3 has 18 amino acids. From germline, CDR1 is SGHTA and CDR2 FQGNSA. The CDR3 coding sequence is TGTGCCAGCAGCGCTTATCCGATGACTAGCGGGAGAGGAAGTGAGCAGTTCTTC. This gives the protein CASSAYPMTSGRGSEQFF.

This clonotype came up a few times. The V gene is TRBV4-3, the J gene TRBJ1-3; TRBD1 aligns across 7 bases. Germline CDR1 is LGHNA and CDR2 is YSLEER. CDR3 size: 17 residues. V shed 4 bases, J shed 0 bases, and the junction held 9 bases outside the gene matches. The CDR3 is CASSPSAGGDSGNTIYF. CDR3 DNA: TGCGCCAGCAGCCCCAGCGCAGGGGGGGACTCTGGAAACACCATATATTTT.

This clonotype occurred many times. The chain couples TRBV10-3 to TRBJ2-6, with TRBD1 identical over 8 bases. The length of the CDR3 is 18 residues. Per germline, CDR1 ENHRY and CDR2 SYGVKD. V shed 3 bases, J shed 1 base, and the junction held 8 bases outside the gene matches. CDR3 coding DNA: TGTGCCATCAGTGACTCCGGGACAGGAAGGTCTGGGGCCAACGTCCTGACTTTC. It specifies CAISDSGTGRSGANVLTF.

By share, this clonotype counts as medium-sized. V is TRBV28 and J is TRBJ2-7, with D possibly being TRBD1 (5 bases). CDR1 and CDR2 (germline): MDHEN, SYDVKM. The CDR3 runs 12 residues. Trimming took 5 bases from V and 4 from J, leaving 9 bases between them. The CDR3 DNA reads TGTGCCAGCAGTCTCGACAGTTACGAGCAGTACTTC. This translates into CASSLDSYEQYF.

This clonotype was recorded a few times. This chain connects TRBV5-1 to TRBJ1-3, with 7 bases identical to TRBD1. CDR1 is SGHRS, CDR2 YFSETQ, per germline. The CDR3 consists of 15 residues. J was trimmed by 0 bases and V by 4 bases; bases with no gene match: 4. This CDR3 is CASSPRQGSGNTIYF. The CDR3 DNA reads TGCGCCAGCAGCCCTCGACAGGGCTCTGGAAACACCATATATTTT.

This sequence joins TRBV5-6 and TRBJ2-4; 8 bases agree with TRBD1. CDR1 and CDR2 (germline): SGHDT, YYEEEE. This CDR3 comprises 14 residues. With 1 base clipped from V and 4 bases from J, the junction kept 1 base outside the gene matches. The CDR3 here is CASSLNRGKNIQYF. The DNA of the CDR3 is TGTGCCAGCAGCTTGAACAGGGGGAAAAACATTCAGTACTTC.

This clonotype has just a few counts. The chain joins TRBV7-2 to TRBJ2-4; 8 positions agree with TRBD1. With 5 bases clipped from V and 8 bases from J, the junction kept 5 bases outside the gene matches. The CDR3 is 13 amino acids. Germline V gene data show CDR1 as SGHTA and CDR2 as FQGNSA. For the CDR3, the DNA is TGTGCCAGCAGCGTAAACAGGGGGTACATTCAGTACTTC. Translating it yields CASSVNRGYIQYF.

The chain links TRBV27 to TRBJ2-2; maybe TRBD1 (6 bases). The CDR3 is 15 amino acids. Deletions cut 6 bases from V and 4 bases from J, with 15 bases between. The germline V gene encodes CDR1 MNHEY and CDR2 SMNVEV (reference sequence). The CDR3 is CASSSGPGVTGELFF. CDR3 nucleotide sequence: TGTGCCAGCAGCTCCGGCCCAGGGGTCACCGGGGAGCTGTTTTTT.